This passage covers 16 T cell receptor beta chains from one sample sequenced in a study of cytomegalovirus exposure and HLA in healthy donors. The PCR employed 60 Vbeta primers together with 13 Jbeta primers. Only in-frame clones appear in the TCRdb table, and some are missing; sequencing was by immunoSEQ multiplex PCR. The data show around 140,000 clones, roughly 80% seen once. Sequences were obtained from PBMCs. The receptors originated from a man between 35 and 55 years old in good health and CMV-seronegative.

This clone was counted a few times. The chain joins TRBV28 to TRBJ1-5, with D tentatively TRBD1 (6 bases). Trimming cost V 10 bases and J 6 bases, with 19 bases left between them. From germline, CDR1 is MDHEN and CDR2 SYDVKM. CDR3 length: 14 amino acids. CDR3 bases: TGTGCCATCAGACCCGGGGGGCCCCCTCAGCCCCAGCATTTT. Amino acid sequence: CAIRPGGPPQPQHF.

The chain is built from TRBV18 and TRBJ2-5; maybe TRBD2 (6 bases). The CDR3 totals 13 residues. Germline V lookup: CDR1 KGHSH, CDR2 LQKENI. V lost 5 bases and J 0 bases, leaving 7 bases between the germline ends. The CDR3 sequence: CASSAGYQETQYF. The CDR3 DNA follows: TGTGCCAGCTCAGCGGGGTACCAAGAGACCCAGTACTTC.

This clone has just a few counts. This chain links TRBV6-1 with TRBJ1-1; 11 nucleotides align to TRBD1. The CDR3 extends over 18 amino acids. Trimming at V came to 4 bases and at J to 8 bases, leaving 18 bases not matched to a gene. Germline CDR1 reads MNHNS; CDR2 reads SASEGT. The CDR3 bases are TGTGCCAGCAGTGCAGGGATAAGGACAGGGGGCACTGGTGGGGAAGCTTTCTTT. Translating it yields CASSAGIRTGGTGGEAFF.

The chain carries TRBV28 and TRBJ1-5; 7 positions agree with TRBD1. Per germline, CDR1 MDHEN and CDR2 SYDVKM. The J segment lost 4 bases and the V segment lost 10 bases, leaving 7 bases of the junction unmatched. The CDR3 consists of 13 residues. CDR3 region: CAIRDRSNQPQHF. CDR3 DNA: TGTGCCATTCGGGACAGAAGTAATCAGCCCCAGCATTTT.

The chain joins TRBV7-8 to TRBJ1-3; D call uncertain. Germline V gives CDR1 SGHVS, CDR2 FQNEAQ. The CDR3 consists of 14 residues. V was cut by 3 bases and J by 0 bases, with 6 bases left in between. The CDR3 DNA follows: TGTGCCAGCAGCTTTAGCGACTCTGGAAACACCATATATTTT. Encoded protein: CASSFSDSGNTIYF.

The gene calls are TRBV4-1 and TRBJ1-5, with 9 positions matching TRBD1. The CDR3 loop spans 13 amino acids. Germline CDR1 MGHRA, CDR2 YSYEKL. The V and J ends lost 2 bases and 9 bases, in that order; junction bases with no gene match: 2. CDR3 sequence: CASSQTGQGPQHF. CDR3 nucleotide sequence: TGCGCCAGCAGCCAAACGGGACAGGGGCCCCAGCATTTT.

CDR3 DNA: TGCGCCAGCAGCTTGGTGACGGGGGGGAAAGAGACCCAGTACTTC. Translating it yields CASSLVTGGKETQYF. The chain joins TRBV5-1 to TRBJ2-5, with 8 nucleotides matching TRBD2. Unmatched junction bases numbered 4, after V lost 0 bases and J lost 3 bases. The CDR3 has 15 residues. Germline V lookup: CDR1 SGHRS, CDR2 YFSETQ.

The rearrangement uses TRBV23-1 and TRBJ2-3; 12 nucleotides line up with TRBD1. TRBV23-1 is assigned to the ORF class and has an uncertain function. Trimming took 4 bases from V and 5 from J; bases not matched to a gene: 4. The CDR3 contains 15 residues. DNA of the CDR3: TGCGCCAGCAGTCGGGGACAGGGGGCGGTAGATACGCAGTATTTT. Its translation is CASSRGQGAVDTQYF.

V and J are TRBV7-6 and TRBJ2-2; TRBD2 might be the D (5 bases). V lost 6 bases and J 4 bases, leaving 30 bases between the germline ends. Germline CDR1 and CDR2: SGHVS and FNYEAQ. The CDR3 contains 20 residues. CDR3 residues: CASRVGSVKAPRFGTGELFF. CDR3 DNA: TGTGCCAGCAGGGTAGGGAGTGTGAAGGCGCCTAGGTTCGGCACCGGGGAGCTGTTTTTT.

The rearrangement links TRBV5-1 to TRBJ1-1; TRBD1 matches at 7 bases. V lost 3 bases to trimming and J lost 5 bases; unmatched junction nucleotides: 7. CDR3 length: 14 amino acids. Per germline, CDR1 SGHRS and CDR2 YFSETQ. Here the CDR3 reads CASSYRGGETEAFF. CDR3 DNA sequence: TGCGCCAGCAGCTACAGGGGAGGTGAGACTGAAGCTTTCTTT.

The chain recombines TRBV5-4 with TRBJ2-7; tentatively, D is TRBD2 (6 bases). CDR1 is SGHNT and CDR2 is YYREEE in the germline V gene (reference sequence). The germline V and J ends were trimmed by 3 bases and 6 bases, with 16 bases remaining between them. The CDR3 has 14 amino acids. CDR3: CASSSDGETSEQYF. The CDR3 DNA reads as TGTGCCAGCAGCTCGGACGGGGAGACTAGCGAGCAGTACTTC.

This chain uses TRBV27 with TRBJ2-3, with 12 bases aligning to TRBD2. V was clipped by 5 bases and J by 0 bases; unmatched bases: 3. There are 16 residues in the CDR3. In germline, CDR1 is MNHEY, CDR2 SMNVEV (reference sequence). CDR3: CASSVGLAGSTDTQYF. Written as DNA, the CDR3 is TGTGCCAGCAGTGTCGGACTAGCGGGGAGCACAGATACGCAGTATTTT.

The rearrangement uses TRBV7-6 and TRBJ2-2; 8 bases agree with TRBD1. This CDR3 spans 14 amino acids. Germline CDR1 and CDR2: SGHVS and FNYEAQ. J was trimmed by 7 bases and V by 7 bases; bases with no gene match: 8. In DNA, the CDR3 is TGTGCCAGCACCCCCCCGGACAGGGACGGGGAGCTGTTTTTT. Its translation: CASTPPDRDGELFF.

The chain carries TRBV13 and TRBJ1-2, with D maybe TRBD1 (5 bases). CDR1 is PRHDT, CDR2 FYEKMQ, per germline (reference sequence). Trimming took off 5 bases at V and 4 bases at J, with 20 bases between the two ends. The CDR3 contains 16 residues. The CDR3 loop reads CASSLRGSTSIYGYTF. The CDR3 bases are TGTGCCAGCAGCCTGCGGGGCAGCACGTCTATCTATGGCTACACCTTC.

The CDR3 here is CASSLASGVTNTGELFF. CDR3 DNA sequence: TGTGCCAGCAGCTTGGCCAGCGGGGTTACGAACACCGGGGAGCTGTTTTTT. The J gene is TRBJ2-2, the V gene TRBV7-6; 7 positions agree with TRBD2. CDR3 size: 17 residues. Trimming cost V 3 bases and J 0 bases; bases outside gene matches: 7. From germline, CDR1 is SGHVS and CDR2 FNYEAQ.

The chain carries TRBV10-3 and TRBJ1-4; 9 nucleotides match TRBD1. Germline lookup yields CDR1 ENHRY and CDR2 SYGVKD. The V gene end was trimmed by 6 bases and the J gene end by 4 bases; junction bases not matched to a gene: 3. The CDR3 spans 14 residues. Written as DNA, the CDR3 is TGTGCCATCAGGGGGACAGGGAGTAATGAAAAACTGTTTTTT. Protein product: CAIRGTGSNEKLFF.